What follows is one T cell receptor beta chain and its context. The target antigen is unknown. The CDR3 spans 15 residues. V trimming: 6 bases; J trimming: 8 bases; junction bases outside the gene matches: 12. cDNA libraries for TCR beta contained unique molecular identifiers. TCRdb reprocessed the PCR reads with MiXCR, giving one entry per CDR3 protein. Among 380,000 or so distinct CDR3 sequences, 30% to 45% were seen once, and the ten largest hold about an eighth. The data derive from a study of post-analysis software for immune sequencing data. Study context: Patients had relapsing-remitting, secondary progressive or progressive-relapsing multiple sclerosis; some lacked subtype.

Findings and limits, study-wide: Four to six TRBV segments, including TRBV5-6, TRBV5-1 and TRBV20-1, were more frequent in patients than controls. Relative to controls, patients with multiple sclerosis showed significantly lower normalized Chao1 diversity. Clustering by F measure revealed strong co-clustering among samples prepared together in one batch.

The chain couples TRBV12-3 or TRBV12-4 to TRBJ1-4; TRBD1 matches 7 bases. Sequencing input: blood. This TCR derives from a girl aged 10 to 17 with multiple sclerosis. CDR3 in amino acids: CASSSGRQGGEKLFF. The DNA of the CDR3 is TGTGCCAGCAGCTCTGGGAGACAGGGTGGCGAAAAACTGTTTTTT.